A selection of T cell receptor beta chains follows, all from one sample in a study of cytomegalovirus exposure and HLA in healthy donors. The table came from immunoSEQ multiplex PCR; TCRdb's copy has only in-frame clones and leaves some out. The repertoire shows under 200,000 clones; the top ten hold about 6.5%. Material for sequencing was PBMCs. Receptors originate from a young man in good health and CMV-seronegative. Both conserved end residues are part of each CDR3. The order of the fields is J gene, V gene, D gene, CDR3 protein, CDR3 DNA. A D gene is named only where the DNA matches it firmly.

>TRBJ2-5|TRBV30|.
CAWSSQTRTQYF
TGTGCCTGGAGTTCCCAAACGCGGACCCAGTACTTC
>TRBJ2-4|TRBV2|TRBD2
CASSDRGTSDENIQYF
TGTGCCAGCAGTGATCGTGGGACTAGCGACGAAAACATTCAGTACTTC
>TRBJ2-7|TRBV25-1|.
CASSAWQGDPSYEQYF
TGTGCCAGCAGTGCGTGGCAGGGCGATCCCTCCTACGAGCAGTACTTC
>TRBJ2-1|TRBV29-1|.
CSAQGGNEQFF
TGCAGCGCACAGGGTGGCAATGAGCAGTTCTTC
>TRBJ2-7|TRBV5-1|.
CASSLGLMSSYEQYF
TGCGCCAGCAGCTTGGGACTCATGAGCTCCTACGAGCAGTACTTC
>TRBJ2-1|TRBV5-1|.
CASTPNVGRDEQFF
TGCGCCAGCACCCCGAACGTGGGCCGAGATGAGCAGTTCTTC
>TRBJ2-3|TRBV4-1|TRBD2
CASSQPGLAATDTQYF
TGCGCCAGCAGCCAACCCGGACTAGCGGCCACAGATACGCAGTATTTT
>TRBJ2-3|TRBV29-1|TRBD2
CSVEGLADTDTQYF
TGCAGCGTTGAAGGACTAGCAGACACAGATACGCAGTATTTT
>TRBJ1-1|TRBV6-5|TRBD1
CASSYTTGYENTEAFF
TGTGCCAGCAGTTATACGACAGGGTACGAGAACACTGAAGCTTTCTTT
>TRBJ2-5|TRBV4-3|TRBD2
CASSQDAGTSWRETQYF
TGCGCCAGCAGCCAAGACGCCGGGACTAGCTGGCGAGAGACCCAGTACTTC
>TRBJ2-7|TRBV28|TRBD1
CASLGTGSGEQYF
TGTGCCAGCTTGGGGACAGGGTCGGGCGAGCAGTACTTC
>TRBJ2-5|TRBV9|.
CASSVFPGSEETQYF
TGTGCCAGCAGCGTCTTCCCAGGGTCCGAAGAGACCCAGTACTTC
>TRBJ1-1|TRBV6-6|TRBD1
CASSYPGTGNTEAFF
TGTGCCAGCAGTTACCCCGGGACAGGGAACACTGAAGCTTTCTTT
>TRBJ2-7|TRBV9|.
CASSVGLLGYEQYF
TGTGCCAGCAGCGTAGGACTACTCGGCTACGAGCAGTACTTC
>TRBJ2-1|TRBV5-1|TRBD2
CASSLGLAGGLYEQFF
TGCGCCAGCAGCTTGGGACTAGCGGGAGGTTTGTATGAGCAGTTCTTC
>TRBJ2-7|TRBV19|TRBD2
CASSVTSGYTYEQYF
TGTGCCAGTAGTGTGACTAGCGGGTATACCTACGAGCAGTACTTC
>TRBJ1-4|TRBV9|TRBD1
CASSDQGPGQGGKLFF
TGTGCCAGCAGCGACCAGGGCCCGGGACAGGGAGGAAAACTGTTTTTT
>TRBJ2-2|TRBV2|TRBD2
CASKGGAGGPFVTGELFF
TGTGCCAGCAAGGGGGGAGCGGGAGGGCCCTTTGTAACCGGGGAGCTGTTTTTT
>TRBJ1-2|TRBV28|TRBD1
CASSSGQGAYYGYTF
TGTGCCAGCAGTTCTGGACAGGGGGCCTACTATGGCTACACCTTC
>TRBJ2-7|TRBV28|TRBD2
CASSWGRASPPYEQYF
TGTGCCAGCAGTTGGGGGAGGGCCAGTCCTCCCTACGAGCAGTACTTC
>TRBJ1-4|TRBV10-3|.
CAISDSGTGGLLFF
TGTGCCATCAGTGATTCGGGGACGGGAGGACTACTGTTTTTT
>TRBJ1-5|TRBV29-1|.
CSVRVGSNQPQHF
TGCAGCGTTCGGGTTGGGAGCAATCAGCCCCAGCATTTT
>TRBJ1-2|TRBV19|.
CASSITGLTNYGYTF
TGTGCCAGTAGTATTACAGGGTTAACTAACTATGGCTACACCTTC
>TRBJ2-7|TRBV29-1|TRBD2
CSAQAASGHEQYF
TGCAGCGCCCAAGCGGCTAGCGGCCACGAGCAGTACTTC
>TRBJ2-7|TRBV15|.
CATSRDHHQGIPYEQYF
TGTGCCACCAGCAGAGATCACCATCAGGGGATCCCCTACGAGCAGTACTTC
>TRBJ1-1|TRBV7-6|.
CASSLGRINTEAFF
TGTGCCAGCAGCTTAGGCAGGATAAACACTGAAGCTTTCTTT
>TRBJ2-2|TRBV2|TRBD1
CASSETGQGNGAGELFF
TGTGCCAGCAGTGAAACGGGACAGGGGAATGGGGCCGGGGAGCTGTTTTTT